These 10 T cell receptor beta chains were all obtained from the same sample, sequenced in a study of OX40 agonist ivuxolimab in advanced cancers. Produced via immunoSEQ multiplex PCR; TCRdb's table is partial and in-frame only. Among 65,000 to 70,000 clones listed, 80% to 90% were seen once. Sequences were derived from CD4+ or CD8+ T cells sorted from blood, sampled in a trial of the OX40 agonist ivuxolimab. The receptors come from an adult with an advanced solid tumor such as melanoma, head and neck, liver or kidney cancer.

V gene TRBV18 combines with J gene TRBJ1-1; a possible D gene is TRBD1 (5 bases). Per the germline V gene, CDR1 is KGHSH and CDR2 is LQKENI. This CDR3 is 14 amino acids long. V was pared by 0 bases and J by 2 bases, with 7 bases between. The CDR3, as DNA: TGTGCCAGCTCACCACCGGGGGGAAACACTGAAGCTTTCTTT. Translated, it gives CASSPPGGNTEAFF.

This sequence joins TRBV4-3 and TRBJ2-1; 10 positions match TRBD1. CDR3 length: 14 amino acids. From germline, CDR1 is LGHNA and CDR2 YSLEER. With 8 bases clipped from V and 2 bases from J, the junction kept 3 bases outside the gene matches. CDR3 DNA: TGCGCCAGCGGGACAGGGGTAACCTACAATGAGCAGTTCTTC. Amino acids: CASGTGVTYNEQFF.

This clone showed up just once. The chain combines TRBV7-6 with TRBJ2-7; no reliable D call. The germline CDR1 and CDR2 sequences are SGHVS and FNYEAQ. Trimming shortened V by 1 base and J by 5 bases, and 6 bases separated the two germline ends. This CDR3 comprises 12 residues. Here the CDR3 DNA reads TGTGCCAGCAGCTTAGGGATGGACGAGCAGTACTTC. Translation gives CASSLGMDEQYF.

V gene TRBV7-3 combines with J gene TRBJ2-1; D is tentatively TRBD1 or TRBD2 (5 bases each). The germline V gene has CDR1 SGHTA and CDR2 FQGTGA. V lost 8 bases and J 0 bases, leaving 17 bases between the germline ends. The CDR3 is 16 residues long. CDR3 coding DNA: TGTGCCAGCGCCTGGTTAGGGACCAGCTCCTACAATGAGCAGTTCTTC. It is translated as CASAWLGTSSYNEQFF.

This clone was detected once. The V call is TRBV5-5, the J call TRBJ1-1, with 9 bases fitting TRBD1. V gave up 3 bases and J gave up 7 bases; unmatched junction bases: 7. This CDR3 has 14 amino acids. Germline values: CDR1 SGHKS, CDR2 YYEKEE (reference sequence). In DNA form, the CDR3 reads TGTGCCAGCAGCTCGCCGGGACAGGGAAATGAAGCTTTCTTT. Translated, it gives CASSSPGQGNEAFF.

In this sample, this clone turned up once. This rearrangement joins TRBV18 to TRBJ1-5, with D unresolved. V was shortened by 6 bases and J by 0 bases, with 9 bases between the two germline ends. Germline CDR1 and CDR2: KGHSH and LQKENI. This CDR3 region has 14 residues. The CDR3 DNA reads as TGTGCCAGCTCGGACGGCTTTAGCAATCAGCCCCAGCATTTT. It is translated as CASSDGFSNQPQHF.

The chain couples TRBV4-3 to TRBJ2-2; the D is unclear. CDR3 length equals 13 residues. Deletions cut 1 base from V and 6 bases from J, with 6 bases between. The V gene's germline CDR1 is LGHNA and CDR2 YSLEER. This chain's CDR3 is CASSQGVAGELFF. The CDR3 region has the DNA TGCGCCAGCAGCCAAGGAGTCGCCGGGGAGCTGTTTTTT.

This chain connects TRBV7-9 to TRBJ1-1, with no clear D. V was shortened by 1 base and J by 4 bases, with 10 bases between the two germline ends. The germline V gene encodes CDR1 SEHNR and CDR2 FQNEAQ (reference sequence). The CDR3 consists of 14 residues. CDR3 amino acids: CASSLGGSSTEAFF. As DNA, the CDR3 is TGTGCCAGCAGCTTAGGTGGGAGCAGCACTGAAGCTTTCTTT.

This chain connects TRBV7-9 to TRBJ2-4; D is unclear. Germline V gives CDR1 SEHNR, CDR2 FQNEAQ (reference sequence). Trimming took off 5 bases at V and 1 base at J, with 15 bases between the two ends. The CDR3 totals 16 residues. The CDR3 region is CASSPPHGPAKNIQYF. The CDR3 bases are TGTGCCAGCAGCCCCCCTCACGGCCCTGCCAAAAACATTCAGTACTTC.

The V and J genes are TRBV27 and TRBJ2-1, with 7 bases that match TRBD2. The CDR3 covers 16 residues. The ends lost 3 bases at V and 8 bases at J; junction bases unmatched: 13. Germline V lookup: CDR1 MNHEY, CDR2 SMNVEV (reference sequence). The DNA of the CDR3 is TGTGCCAGCAGTTTCGGGTGGGCGGGAGATAGCTATGAGCAGTTCTTC. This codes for CASSFGWAGDSYEQFF.